These 17 T cell receptor beta chains were all obtained from the same sample, sequenced in a study of T cells after yellow fever vaccination. TCRdb re-analysed the 5' RACE reads in MiXCR, keeping a single row per CDR3 protein. The table lists 250,000 or so distinct CDR3 sequences, 6% to 7.5% of them singletons. Specimen: CD4+ T cells sorted from PBMCs, collected 15 days after the yellow fever booster vaccination. Source of these receptors: a man aged 25 to 40 who received the YFV17D yellow fever vaccine.

This clonotype has at least ten counts. This chain joins TRBV20-1 and TRBJ1-1; 11 bases line up with TRBD1. The germline V gene has CDR1 DFQATT and CDR2 SNEGSKA (reference sequence). The CDR3 length is 14 residues. V shed 4 bases, J shed 4 bases, and the junction held 5 bases outside the gene matches. This CDR3 reads CSATHGTGGTEAFF. CDR3 in DNA: TGCAGTGCTACCCACGGGACAGGGGGCACTGAAGCTTTCTTT.

This clonotype was detected a few times. The rearrangement uses TRBV6-1 and TRBJ2-5, with a weak D call TRBD2 (5 bases). CDR1 is MNHNS, CDR2 SASEGT, per germline. CDR3 size: 13 residues. V lost 10 bases, J lost 4 bases, and 16 bases lay in between. CDR3 DNA: TGTGCCATAACCCCCGGTGGGAGAGAGACCCAGTACTTC. It translates to CAITPGGRETQYF.

This clonotype was picked up a small number of times. J is TRBJ1-1 and V is TRBV30; tentatively, D is TRBD1 (5 bases). V was shortened by 5 bases and J by 5 bases, with 15 bases between the two germline ends. Germline V CDR1 and CDR2: GTSNPN, SVGIG (reference sequence). The CDR3 has 13 amino acids. The CDR3 bases are TGTGCCTGGGTCCAGGGAATCAGTACTGAAGCTTTCTTT. Its translation: CAWVQGISTEAFF.

This clonotype has just a few counts. The gene calls are TRBV30 and TRBJ2-1; D unresolved. The germline V gene encodes CDR1 GTSNPN and CDR2 SVGIG (reference sequence). The V and J ends lost 7 bases and 7 bases respectively, with 11 bases between them. This CDR3 has 11 residues. Here the CDR3 reads CAYIGRNEQFF. CDR3 DNA: TGTGCCTATATAGGCCGGAATGAGCAGTTCTTC.

This clonotype was seen repeatedly, ten times or more. The rearrangement links TRBV29-1 to TRBJ2-3, with TRBD2 matching 9 bases. The CDR3 has 17 residues. J was trimmed by 3 bases and V by 3 bases; bases with no gene match: 13. The germline V gene has CDR1 SQVTM and CDR2 ANQGSEA. The CDR3 sequence: CSVDPGTPTSGTDTQYF. DNA of the CDR3: TGCAGCGTTGACCCCGGGACACCGACTAGCGGAACAGATACGCAGTATTTT.

The CDR3 DNA is TGCGCCAGCAGCTTGGGGACAGGGGGCGTCGAGCAGTACTTC. It codes for CASSLGTGGVEQYF. This chain joins TRBV5-1 and TRBJ2-7, with 11 bases that match TRBD1. Unmatched junction bases numbered 2, after V lost 0 bases and J lost 6 bases. The germline gives CDR1 SGHRS, CDR2 YFSETQ. This CDR3 is built from 14 residues.

The chain couples TRBV3-1 to TRBJ2-7, with 9 bases identical to TRBD1. Per germline, CDR1 LGHDT and CDR2 YNNKEL (reference sequence). The length of the CDR3 is 16 residues. Trimming cost V 3 bases and J 2 bases; bases outside gene matches: 8. The CDR3 loop reads CASSQTGTGFAYEQYF. For the CDR3, the DNA is TGTGCCAGCAGCCAGACCGGGACAGGGTTTGCCTACGAGCAGTACTTC.

This clonotype was seen more than once but under ten times. This rearrangement joins TRBV20-1 to TRBJ2-5, with 9 bases aligning to TRBD2. This CDR3 is 16 amino acids long. After removal of 6 bases from V and 1 base from J, the junction contained 12 bases not matched to a gene. CDR1 DFQATT and CDR2 SNEGSKA come from the germline V gene (reference sequence). The CDR3 spells CSATGLAGWGQETQYF. The CDR3 DNA reads as TGCAGTGCAACGGGGCTAGCGGGATGGGGCCAAGAGACCCAGTACTTC.

This clonotype was seen a few times. The chain carries TRBV11-2 and TRBJ2-4; D might be TRBD2 (6 bases). Trimming removed 0 bases from V and 5 bases from J, with 11 bases in between. Germline V lookup: CDR1 SGHAT, CDR2 FQNNGV. CDR3 length equals 15 residues. CDR3 region: CASSLEKTRENIQYF. The CDR3 region has the DNA TGTGCCAGCAGCTTAGAGAAGACTAGGGAAAACATTCAGTACTTC.

This clonotype occurred many times. The V call is TRBV20-1, the J call TRBJ2-3; 9 bases are shared with TRBD2. CDR3 length: 15 amino acids. With V trimmed by 3 bases and J by 2 bases, 6 bases remained unmatched. The germline gives CDR1 DFQATT, CDR2 SNEGSKA (reference sequence). CDR3 loop: CSASGLAGFTDTQYF. The CDR3 DNA reads as TGCAGTGCTAGCGGGCTAGCGGGGTTCACAGATACGCAGTATTTT.

This chain joins TRBV5-1 and TRBJ2-6; D is tentatively TRBD1 or TRBD2 (5 bases each). There are 16 residues in the CDR3. The V gene's germline CDR1 is SGHRS and CDR2 YFSETQ. The ends were cut back, 3 bases at V and 4 bases at J, with 14 bases in the middle. The CDR3 loop is CASSYAGTPGANVLTF. The CDR3 coding sequence is TGCGCCAGCAGCTATGCCGGGACGCCCGGGGCCAACGTCCTGACTTTC. Combining the CDR3 with reference TRBV5-1 and TRBJ2-6 gives the whole variable domain KAGVTQTPRYLIKTRGQQVTLSCSPISGHRSVSWYQQTPGQGLQFLFEYFSETQRNKGNFPGRFSGRQFSNSRSEMNVSTLELGDSALYLCASSYAGTPGANVLTFGAGSRLTVL.

This clonotype was detected many times. V usage is TRBV6-2 or TRBV6-3 and J usage is TRBJ2-1, with D possibly being TRBD2 (5 bases). Trimming stripped 10 bases from V and 10 bases from J, with 14 bases between. Germline CDR1 MNHEY, CDR2 SVGEGT. The CDR3 has 11 amino acids. DNA for the CDR3: TGTGCCACCGGGAATTCGGGAGAGCAGTTCTTC. Translated: CATGNSGEQFF.

This clonotype was picked up many times. J is TRBJ2-7 and V is TRBV12-3 or TRBV12-4; D gene ambiguous. Trimming shortened V by 5 bases and J by 2 bases, and 16 bases separated the two germline ends. The CDR3 extends over 15 amino acids. The CDR3 sequence: CASSVGSSRAYEQYF. The DNA for the CDR3 is TGTGCCAGCAGTGTAGGGTCCAGCCGGGCCTACGAGCAGTACTTC.

Here the CDR3 reads CASSRGLDGNTIYF. The CDR3 bases are TGCGCCAGCAGCAGGGGGCTCGATGGAAACACCATATATTTT. The V call is TRBV10-2, the J call TRBJ1-3; 8 bases align to TRBD1. This CDR3 contains 14 residues. CDR1 WSHSY and CDR2 SAAADI come from the germline V gene. Germline trimming cut 6 bases from V and 3 bases from J; bases unmatched to any gene: 4.

This clonotype was counted a few times. The chain links TRBV20-1 to TRBJ2-1; 13 bases match TRBD2. The CDR3 totals 16 residues. Trimming removed 1 base from V and 4 bases from J; junction bases left unmatched: 4. Germline V gene sequence: CDR1 DFQATT, CDR2 SNEGSKA (reference sequence). Written as DNA, the CDR3 is TGCAGTGCTAGAGTTCGGACTAGCGGGAGATACAATGAGCAGTTCTTC. This sequence encodes CSARVRTSGRYNEQFF.

This clonotype was seen ten or more times. This sequence joins TRBV4-2 and TRBJ2-5; a weak D match, TRBD2 (6 bases). V lost 1 base and J lost 2, with 23 bases in between. CDR3 size: 19 residues. Germline V gene lookup returns CDR1 LGHNA and CDR2 YNFKEQ. The CDR3 DNA reads TGTGCCAGCAGCCAAGGGAACGCCGGGAACGGGGGAATTCAAGAGACCCAGTACTTC. It translates to CASSQGNAGNGGIQETQYF.

This clonotype was seen a few times. CDR3 DNA sequence: TGTGCCACCCGACTAGCGGGGACAGATACGCAGTATTTT. Its translation: CATRLAGTDTQYF. The genes are TRBV6-1 and TRBJ2-3, with 11 bases fitting TRBD2. Trimming removed 10 bases from V and 3 bases from J; junction bases left unmatched: 3. The CDR3 has 13 residues. The germline gives CDR1 MNHNS, CDR2 SASEGT.